This T cell receptor (beta chain) came from a study of T cells in Graves' hyperthyroidism and ophthalmopathy (dated by TCRdb to the late 2010s). Looking at the study overall: Peripheral blood samples were taken at initial diagnosis, before any treatment was given. To identify TCR V-J signatures that set the groups apart, the researchers used a discovery cohort of about a hundred patients, made up of 40 to 45 with Graves' ophthalmopathy and some 56 with stable Graves' hyperthyroidism. Whether ophthalmopathy could be predicted prospectively was tested in an independent validation cohort made up of some 20 hyperthyroidism patients plus 17 patients who later progressed to ophthalmopathy. The 100 or so discovery patients were randomly split 7:3 into training and test sets. In addition, the study compared T-cell repertoires in thyroid tissue and in blood from six Graves' hyperthyroidism patients. After sampling, hyperthyroidism patients received methimazole starting at 30 mg daily, and ophthalmopathy patients received high-dose intravenous methylprednisolone. TCR Vbeta CDR3 sequencing of 130 to 150 peripheral blood samples (over 40 ophthalmopathy, roughly 72 hyperthyroidism and roughly 17 progressor patients) is reported in the paper.

The TCR beta CDR3 regions were amplified from RNA transcripts. A first-round RT-PCR of the TCR CDR3 used the HTBI primer set with the Qiagen OneStep RT-PCR kit. The libraries were constructed in a second round of multiplex PCR and then size-selected and purified. The libraries were sequenced on an Illumina HiSeq2000 using paired-end 100 bp reads. Per the authors' processing: SOAPnuke was used to process the raw data, removing reads that contained adapters or uncalled bases, had a mean Phred below 15, or lacked an exact match to the constant primer or identifier. COPE v1.2.5 was used to merge high-quality paired reads, and clonotypes were defined as unique nucleotide sequences. MiTCR v1.1 was used to align the clonotypes against IMGT TRBV, TRBD and TRBJ reference segments. Only V-J combinations with frequency above 0.0001, covering 99% to 99.2% of repertoires, were analysed. The TCS score was defined as the ratio of F50 (clonal expansion) to E x V (chaos), calculated using BLOSUM62-based TCRdist between CDR3 peptides within each V-J. Welch's t-statistics and random forest reduced roughly 540 V-J features to around 14, which were used in a naive Bayes classifier (R e1071). The public sequencing data were trimmed at Q25 with fastp and processed into clonotypes with MiXCR by TCRdb, which kept only in-frame beta chains. One record per CDR3 amino acid sequence lists the most common genes and DNA. V and J calls and clone size were set by TCRdb, not the authors. The sample table contains about 480,000 distinct CDR3 sequences; only one count was recorded for 14% of them. The ten largest make up less than 20% of the sample.

Study-level results and caveats: In validation, the model predicted progression to ophthalmopathy with around 71% sensitivity and 72% to 85% specificity, a median of 6.5 months before onset. Most expanded thyroid clonotypes (frequency above 0.001) were also detected in blood, suggesting blood repertoires may reflect thyroid immune responses. A model built on a 13 V-J signature distinguished ophthalmopathy from stable hyperthyroidism, reaching 85% to 90% sensitivity and 81.08% specificity in cross-validation and 80%/75% in testing. Sample size was not statistically predetermined, and investigators were not blinded to group allocation.

A patient counted as having stable Graves' hyperthyroidism if no progression to ophthalmopathy occurred over 18 months of follow-up. Hyperthyroidism patients were newly diagnosed, had a disease duration of under 2 months, and were aged 18 to 65 years. The study excluded patients with uncontrolled infections, other autoimmune diseases, pregnancy or lactation. Diagnoses relied on clinical symptoms, serum thyroxine and TRAb, thyroid ultrasound and orbital computed tomography. PBMCs were isolated from about 10 ml of fresh peripheral blood by Ficoll-Paque density gradient centrifugation. Total RNA was extracted using Trizol reagent, and RNA quality was assessed on an Agilent 2100 Bioanalyzer. Inclusive of the bounding cysteine and phenylalanine, the CDR3 is 15 residues long. The kept DNA is CDR3 alone, 45 bases in frame from the first base. The germline V gene encodes CDR1 MNHNS and CDR2 SASEGT. After removal of 5 bases from V and 3 bases from J, the junction retains 6 bases not matched to a gene.

This clonotype was seen ten or more times. Its antigen is currently not known. Base-call qualities are not available, and no considerably larger clone is one nucleotide away. The sample taken for sequencing was blood. The chain uses TRBV6-1 and TRBJ2-7, with 11 central nucleotides matching TRBD1. This TCR came from a woman aged 18-29 years with Graves' hyperthyroidism. The bases read TGTGCCAGCAGTCCGGGACAGGGGGAGGACTACGAGCAGTACTTC. Translated, this gives CASSPGQGEDYEQYF.